These T cell receptor beta chains were read from a single sample in a study of sequential checkpoint blockade in melanoma. Some clones are missing from TCRdb's copy, which holds only in-frame ones; the method was immunoSEQ multiplex PCR. The table shows under 6,000 clones, with 20% to 25% occurring only once. Sequenced material: tumor tissue (inferred from file names), taken from a patient given nivolumab and ipilimumab in sequence. All receptors come from a human donor with melanoma. CDR3s include the opening cysteine and the closing phenylalanine or tryptophan. The D gene is left open where the match is weak. Clone size is given for some rows only: seen once, a few or many times, or a class if the clone is expanded.

cdr3_aa cdr3_nt d_call j_call clone_size v_call
CASSEAVRERYTF TGTGCCAGCAGTGAAGCGGTCAGGGAGCGCTACACCTTC . TRBJ1-2 few TRBV6-1
CASSEASSYEQYF TGTGCCAGCAGTGAAGCGTCCTCCTACGAGCAGTACTTC . TRBJ2-7 medium-sized TRBV6-1
CASSPQGGDRTEAFF TGTGCCAGCTCACCACAAGGGGGCGATAGGACTGAAGCTTTCTTT TRBD1 TRBJ1-1 . TRBV18
CASSLEGFYGYTF TGCGCCAGCAGCTTGGAGGGGTTCTATGGCTACACCTTC . TRBJ1-2 many TRBV23-1
CASSYSPQRRAYNEQFF TGTGCCAGCAGTTACTCCCCCCAGCGGCGGGCCTACAATGAGCAGTTCTTC . TRBJ2-1 few TRBV6-8
CASSSGDMSGNTIYF TGTGCCAGCAGCTCCGGCGACATGTCTGGAAACACCATATATTTT . TRBJ1-3 few TRBV9
CASRYIGQGTYEQYF TGCGCCAGCAGGTACATCGGACAGGGCACCTACGAGCAGTACTTC TRBD1 TRBJ2-7 . TRBV5-1
CSVRDRGYNEQFF TGCAGCGTCCGGGACAGGGGTTACAATGAGCAGTTCTTC TRBD1 TRBJ2-1 . TRBV29-1
CAWSAPQGGNSPLHF TGTGCCTGGAGTGCCCCACAGGGGGGTAATTCACCCCTCCACTTT TRBD1 TRBJ1-6 few TRBV30
CASSGEGLSPLHF TGTGCCAGCTCAGGTGAAGGGTTATCACCCCTCCACTTT . TRBJ1-6 . TRBV18
CASKLGNTEAFF TGTGCCAGCAAGTTAGGGAACACTGAAGCTTTCTTT . TRBJ1-1 medium-sized TRBV12-5
CASTINPGDQETQYF TGTGCCAGCACCATCAACCCCGGGGATCAAGAGACCCAGTACTTC . TRBJ2-5 few TRBV6-8
CASSLSGIQETQYF TGTGCCAGCAGCCTAAGCGGGATCCAAGAGACCCAGTACTTC TRBD2 TRBJ2-5 medium-sized TRBV9
CSALSRGNTIYF TGCAGCGCCCTCTCCAGGGGAAACACCATATATTTT . TRBJ1-3 once TRBV29-1
CASIPGQGPYYEQYF TGTGCCAGTATACCGGGACAGGGGCCTTACTACGAGCAGTACTTC TRBD1 TRBJ2-7 many TRBV6-8
CAISESGGAMYSEQYF TGTGCCATCAGTGAGTCGGGGGGGGCTATGTACAGCGAGCAGTACTTC . TRBJ2-7 few TRBV10-3
CASSLVPPENTIYF TGTGCCAGCAGCTTAGTACCGCCGGAAAACACCATATATTTT . TRBJ1-3 few TRBV7-6
CAWIRGAESGDTEAFF TGTGCCTGGATACGTGGCGCTGAGAGTGGGGACACTGAAGCTTTCTTT . TRBJ1-1 . TRBV30
CASNVGSGNTIYF TGTGCCAGCAACGTCGGATCTGGAAACACCATATATTTT . TRBJ1-3 . TRBV6-8
CAISGSEGDTQYF TGTGCCATCAGTGGATCGGAGGGAGATACGCAGTATTTT . TRBJ2-3 few TRBV6-8
CASSQVEGTEAFF TGTGCCAGTAGCCAGGTAGAGGGCACTGAAGCTTTCTTT . TRBJ1-1 . TRBV19
CASSIGRGPRSTGELFF TGTGCCAGTAGTATTGGGAGGGGGCCCCGTAGCACCGGGGAGCTGTTTTTT . TRBJ2-2 few TRBV19
CASSLFANRPSTGELFF TGTGCCAGCAGCTTATTTGCCAACCGCCCGTCCACCGGGGAGCTGTTTTTT . TRBJ2-2 . TRBV11-3
CASRSPLMAVDEKLFF TGTGCCAGTAGGTCTCCATTGATGGCAGTGGATGAAAAACTGTTTTTT . TRBJ1-4 . TRBV19
CASSTRTSGRLADTQYF TGTGCCAGTAGTACTAGGACTAGCGGGAGGCTGGCGGATACGCAGTATTTT TRBD2 TRBJ2-3 few TRBV19
CASSRAALGSDTQYF TGTGCCAGCAGCCGAGCGGCCCTTGGCTCAGATACGCAGTATTTT . TRBJ2-3 few TRBV28
CAWNTGQGNTIYF TGTGCCTGGAACACCGGGCAGGGAAACACCATATATTTT . TRBJ1-3 . TRBV30
CSVVSWNTEAFF TGCAGCGTTGTCAGTTGGAACACTGAAGCTTTCTTT . TRBJ1-1 few TRBV29-1
CASSIGGAAYEQYF TGTGCCAGCAGCATAGGGGGAGCGGCCTACGAGCAGTACTTC . TRBJ2-7 medium-sized TRBV28
CASSVASNEQFF TGTGCCAGCAGCGTAGCTTCGAATGAGCAGTTCTTC . TRBJ2-1 . TRBV9
CASSPGHRTDTQYF TGCGCCAGCAGCCCCGGACACCGCACAGATACGCAGTATTTT . TRBJ2-3 . TRBV5-1
CASRKATEGYGYTF TGTGCCAGCAGGAAGGCGACGGAAGGGTATGGCTACACCTTC . TRBJ1-2 many TRBV6-8
CASDLGQGAPGYTF TGTGCCAGCGATCTGGGACAGGGGGCGCCTGGCTACACCTTC TRBD1 TRBJ1-2 . TRBV28
CASRIKKGQRNGYTF TGTGCCAGTAGGATTAAAAAGGGACAACGGAATGGCTACACCTTC . TRBJ1-2 medium-sized TRBV19
CASSASQGTIYF TGTGCCAGCAGCGCAAGCCAGGGAACCATATATTTT . TRBJ1-3 . TRBV9
CASSQEELAGPEQYF TGCGCCAGCAGCCAAGAGGAACTAGCGGGGCCCGAGCAGTACTTC TRBD2 TRBJ2-7 medium-sized TRBV4-1
CASSIPPGAGTGELFF TGTGCCAGTAGTATCCCACCCGGGGCGGGCACCGGGGAGCTGTTTTTT . TRBJ2-2 . TRBV19
CAWSVLEGNQPQHF TGTGCCTGGAGTGTATTGGAAGGCAATCAGCCCCAGCATTTT . TRBJ1-5 few TRBV30
CSVESRETGTYEQYF TGCAGCGTTGAGTCAAGAGAGACAGGGACCTACGAGCAGTACTTC TRBD1 TRBJ2-7 . TRBV29-1
CASSLVGENTGELFF TGCGCCAGCAGCTTGGTTGGAGAGAACACCGGGGAGCTGTTTTTT . TRBJ2-2 few TRBV5-1
CASSLGQVEYTEAFF TGTGCCAGCAGCTTAGGACAGGTTGAGTACACTGAAGCTTTCTTT . TRBJ1-1 many TRBV11-3
CASSQTSTGNEQFF TGTGCCAGCAGTCAAACCTCGACCGGCAATGAGCAGTTCTTC . TRBJ2-1 . TRBV27
CASSQPPRVDYGYTF TGCGCCAGCAGCCAGCCTCCCAGGGTTGACTATGGCTACACCTTC . TRBJ1-2 . TRBV4-1
CASSEGTSGRWADTQYF TGTGCCAGCAGTGAGGGGACTAGCGGGAGGTGGGCAGATACGCAGTATTTT TRBD2 TRBJ2-3 few TRBV9
CASSLGGGASINQPQHF TGTGCCAGCAGCTTAGGAGGGGGCGCGTCCATCAATCAGCCCCAGCATTTT . TRBJ1-5 many TRBV7-5
CASSQEGTVPTDEQYF TGTGCCAGCAGCCAAGAAGGGACAGTACCTACCGACGAGCAGTACTTC TRBD1 TRBJ2-7 . TRBV14
CASSSHLKGISSYNEQFF TGTGCCAGCAGTTCACACTTAAAGGGGATCAGCTCCTACAATGAGCAGTTCTTC . TRBJ2-1 . TRBV28
CASSLVGQLNTEAFF TGCGCCAGCAGCTTGGTGGGACAGTTGAACACTGAAGCTTTCTTT TRBD1 TRBJ1-1 . TRBV5-1
CASSWAVVYNEQFF TGTGCCAGTAGTTGGGCTGTTGTCTACAATGAGCAGTTCTTC . TRBJ2-1 medium-sized TRBV19
CASSTPRDAGYEQYF TGTGCCAGCAGCACACCCCGAGATGCTGGGTACGAGCAGTACTTC . TRBJ2-7 . TRBV6-7
CASSLPRDRGRFVYEQYF TGTGCCAGCAGTTTACCCCGGGACAGGGGGCGGTTCGTCTACGAGCAGTACTTC TRBD1 TRBJ2-7 . TRBV28
CASSRKGGSSNTEAFF TGTGCCAGTAGTCGGAAAGGGGGGTCTTCGAACACTGAAGCTTTCTTT . TRBJ1-1 . TRBV19
CASTRKKAGGNTGELFF TGTGCCAGCACCCGAAAGAAGGCGGGGGGGAACACCGGGGAGCTGTTTTTT TRBD2 TRBJ2-2 . TRBV6-8
CSVRLVTYEQYF TGCAGCGTTAGACTAGTCACCTACGAGCAGTACTTC . TRBJ2-7 . TRBV29-1